This TCR beta chain was sequenced for a study of chemoradiotherapy in HPV16-positive cancers. The CDR3 is 14 residues long. Germline CDR1 and CDR2: MNHNS and SASEGT. Unmatched junction bases numbered 5, after V lost 6 bases and J lost 4 bases. TCRdb keeps only in-frame clones here, not all; method: immunoSEQ multiplex PCR. The sample comprises about 12,000 clones, 77% of which are singletons, and 1.3% to 1.5% rests with the top ten. This specimen was acquired from a patient who underwent chemoradiotherapy. The clonotype comes from a human donor with HPV-associated anogenital cancer. V usage is TRBV6-1 and J usage is TRBJ1-3; the match to TRBD1 covers 8 bases. This CDR3 is CASSPRTGGNTIYF. The CDR3 DNA follows: TGTGCCAGCAGCCCTAGGACAGGGGGAAACACCATATATTTT.